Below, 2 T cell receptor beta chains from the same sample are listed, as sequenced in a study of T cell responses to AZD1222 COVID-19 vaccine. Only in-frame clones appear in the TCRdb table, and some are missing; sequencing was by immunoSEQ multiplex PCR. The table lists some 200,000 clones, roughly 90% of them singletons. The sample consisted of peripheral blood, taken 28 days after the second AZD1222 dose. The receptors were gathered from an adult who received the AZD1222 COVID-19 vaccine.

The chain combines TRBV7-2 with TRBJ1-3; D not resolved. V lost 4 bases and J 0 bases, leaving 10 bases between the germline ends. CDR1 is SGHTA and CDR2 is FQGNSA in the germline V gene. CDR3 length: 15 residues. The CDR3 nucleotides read TGTGCCAGCAGCTCCTACGGGAGCTCTGGAAACACCATATATTTT. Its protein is CASSSYGSSGNTIYF.

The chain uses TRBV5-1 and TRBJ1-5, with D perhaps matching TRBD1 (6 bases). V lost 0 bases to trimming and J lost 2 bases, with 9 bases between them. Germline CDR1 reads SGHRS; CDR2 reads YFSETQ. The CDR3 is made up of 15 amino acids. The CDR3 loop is CASSLEGQGNQPQHF. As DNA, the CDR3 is TGCGCCAGCAGCTTGGAGGGACAAGGCAATCAGCCCCAGCATTTT.